The T cell receptor (beta chain) under discussion was sequenced for a study of T cell changes during pregnancy in multiple sclerosis. Sequenced by immunoSEQ multiplex PCR; TCRdb stores in-frame clones only, minus some. The repertoire holds roughly 49,000 clones, with about 95% as singletons. This CDR3 has 16 residues. The germline CDR1 and CDR2 sequences are LGHNA and YSLEER. Trimming removed 3 bases from V and 0 bases from J, with 11 bases in between. This TCR came from a female donor with multiple sclerosis, enrolled in a pregnancy study. This sequence joins TRBV4-3 and TRBJ2-2; D uncertain. Specimen: CD8+ T cells from peripheral blood mononuclear cells, collected in the first trimester of pregnancy. In DNA form, the CDR3 reads TGCGCCAGCAGCCACTTCACTACGCCGAACACCGGGGAGCTGTTTTTT. Protein sequence: CASSHFTTPNTGELFF.